This T cell receptor beta chain was captured in a study of blood T cell repertoires in COVID-19. As for the study in general: T cells, B-cell-depleted T cells, or PBMCs supplied cDNA or gDNA.

This clone came up a few times. V was cut by 0 bases and J by 5 bases, with 3 bases left in between. Germline V gene sequence: CDR1 KGHDR, CDR2 SFDVKD. This CDR3 is built from 12 residues. Authors' analysis steps: Estimates of nucleated cell counts were drawn from the amplification of reference gene primers. TCRdb keeps only in-frame clones here, not all; method: immunoSEQ multiplex PCR. V and J calls and clone size follow that table, whereas D and trimming were derived from the DNA. The top ten hold roughly 4.8% of the sample, which has 70,000 to 75,000 clones, approximately 81% seen once. The sequence was collected from an elderly woman with active or convalescent COVID-19. Sequenced material: peripheral blood. The V and J genes are TRBV24-1 and TRBJ2-5; D gene ambiguous. The CDR3 region has the DNA TGTGCCACCAGTGATTTGCGGGAGACCCAGTACTTC. It codes for CATSDLRETQYF.